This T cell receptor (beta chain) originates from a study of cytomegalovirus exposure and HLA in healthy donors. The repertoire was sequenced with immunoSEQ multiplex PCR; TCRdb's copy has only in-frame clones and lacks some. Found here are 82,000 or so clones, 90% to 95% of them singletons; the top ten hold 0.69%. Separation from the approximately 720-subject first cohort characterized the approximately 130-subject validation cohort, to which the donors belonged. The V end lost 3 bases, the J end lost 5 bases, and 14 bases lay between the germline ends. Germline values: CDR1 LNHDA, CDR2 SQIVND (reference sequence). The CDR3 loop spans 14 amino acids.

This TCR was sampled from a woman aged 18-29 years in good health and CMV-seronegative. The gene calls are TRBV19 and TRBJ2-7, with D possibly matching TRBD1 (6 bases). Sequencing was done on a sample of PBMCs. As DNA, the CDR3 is TGTGCCAGTAGTATGTTCGGACAGAAGGACGAGCAGTACTTC. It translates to CASSMFGQKDEQYF.